Below, 26 T cell receptor beta chains from the same sample are listed, as sequenced in a study of long-term antiretroviral therapy in people with HIV. It was version v3.0 of the immunoSEQ assay that was run at survey level. TCRdb keeps only in-frame clones here, not all; method: immunoSEQ multiplex PCR. The table lists about 30,000 clones, approximately 86% of them singletons. Sequencing was performed on unsorted PBMCs, taken 3 years after starting antiretroviral therapy. These receptor sequences come from a man in his forties or fifties with HIV.

This clone has a handful of counts. The rearrangement links TRBV27 to TRBJ2-1, with a weak D call TRBD1 (5 bases). The CDR3 totals 15 residues. V gave up 5 bases and J gave up 4 bases, with 15 bases separating them. From germline, CDR1 is MNHEY and CDR2 SMNVEV (reference sequence). The CDR3 loop reads CASSRTGGPYNEQFF. In DNA form, the CDR3 reads TGTGCCAGCAGTCGAACAGGTGGCCCTTACAATGAGCAGTTCTTC.

This clone occurred once. This chain uses TRBV27 with TRBJ2-7; D not resolved. CDR1 MNHEY and CDR2 SMNVEV come from the germline V gene (reference sequence). The CDR3 runs 15 residues. Trimming took 6 bases from V and 0 from J, leaving 15 bases between them. The CDR3 sequence is CASSQARPVSYEQYF. For the CDR3, the DNA is TGTGCCAGCAGCCAAGCCCGTCCGGTCTCCTACGAGCAGTACTTC.

The chain uses TRBV18 and TRBJ2-2; D may correspond to TRBD1 or TRBD2 (5 bases each). From germline, CDR1 is KGHSH and CDR2 LQKENI. The CDR3 has 16 residues. V lost 6 bases to trimming and J lost 0 bases, with 14 bases between them. CDR3 nucleotides: TGTGCCAGCTCGTCAACCGGGACCGCGAACACCGGGGAGCTGTTTTTT. Protein product: CASSSTGTANTGELFF.

The V and J genes are TRBV11-2 and TRBJ2-7; D possibly corresponds to TRBD1 (5 bases). CDR3 length equals 14 residues. The V end was cut by 4 bases, the J end by 0 bases, with 10 bases between. Germline V gene data show CDR1 as SGHAT and CDR2 as FQNNGV. CDR3: CASSWQGNSYEQYF. The CDR3 nucleotides read TGTGCCAGCAGCTGGCAGGGTAACTCCTACGAGCAGTACTTC.

The chain has TRBV2 and TRBJ1-1, with D possibly being TRBD1 (5 bases). The CDR3 extends over 15 amino acids. Germline V gene lookup returns CDR1 SNHLY and CDR2 FYNNEI. V gave up 3 bases and J gave up 3 bases, with 14 bases separating them. CDR3 nucleotide sequence: TGTGCCAGCAGTGATAAAGGGGCCGGTGACACTGAAGCTTTCTTT. Translated: CASSDKGAGDTEAFF.

Only one count was recorded for this clone. This sequence joins TRBV27 and TRBJ2-7; 11 nucleotides align to TRBD1. The CDR3 loop spans 16 amino acids. The germline gives CDR1 MNHEY, CDR2 SMNVEV (reference sequence). V shed 8 bases, J shed 2 bases, and the junction held 11 bases outside the gene matches. The CDR3 is CASSPYEGQGAYEQYF. CDR3 coding DNA: TGTGCCAGCTCACCTTATGAGGGACAGGGGGCCTACGAGCAGTACTTC.

CDR3 loop: CASNRDIGNTEAFF. The DNA for the CDR3 is TGTGCCTCTAACCGGGACATCGGAAACACTGAAGCTTTCTTT. This chain joins TRBV19 and TRBJ1-1, with D perhaps TRBD1 (6 bases). The CDR3 is 14 residues long. Germline V lookup: CDR1 LNHDA, CDR2 SQIVND (reference sequence). Between the trimmed V and J ends, which lost 11 bases and 2 bases, there was a span of 18 bases.

The genes are TRBV7-9 and TRBJ2-3; TRBD1 or TRBD2 may be the D gene (5 bases each). CDR1 is SEHNR and CDR2 is FQNEAQ in the germline V gene (reference sequence). CDR3 length equals 15 residues. V lost 2 bases and J 3 bases, leaving 12 bases between the germline ends. Here the CDR3 reads CASSLTNWGTDTQYF. As DNA, the CDR3 is TGTGCCAGCAGCTTAACCAACTGGGGGACAGATACGCAGTATTTT.

The chain is built from TRBV7-3 and TRBJ2-1, with 9 bases identical to TRBD2. Germline V gene sequence: CDR1 SGHTA, CDR2 FQGTGA. CDR3 length: 14 residues. J was trimmed by 4 bases and V by 5 bases; bases with no gene match: 3. CDR3 region: CASSPSGKYNEQFF. DNA of the CDR3: TGTGCCAGCAGCCCTAGCGGGAAGTACAATGAGCAGTTCTTC.

The rearrangement links TRBV10-2 to TRBJ1-2; D not resolved. CDR1 WSHSY and CDR2 SAAADI come from the germline V gene. The ends were cut back, 1 base at V and 4 bases at J, with 13 bases in the middle. CDR3 length: 15 amino acids. CDR3 nucleotides: TGCGCCAGCAGTGAGTACAGCTCCTCCGCCTATGGCTACACCTTC. As protein: CASSEYSSSAYGYTF.

The rearrangement joins TRBV7-9 to TRBJ2-1; 7 bases match TRBD1. CDR3 length: 15 residues. V was pared by 5 bases and J by 2 bases, with 6 bases of the junction left unmatched. In germline, CDR1 is SEHNR, CDR2 FQNEAQ (reference sequence). CDR3 residues: CASSRRDRAYNEQFF. The CDR3 region has the DNA TGTGCCAGCAGCCGCCGGGACAGAGCCTACAATGAGCAGTTCTTC.

The chain joins TRBV15 to TRBJ1-5; D is undetermined. CDR1 LNHNV and CDR2 YYDKDF come from the germline V gene (reference sequence). V was cut by 5 bases and J by 0 bases, with 8 bases left in between. The CDR3 covers 14 residues. In DNA form, the CDR3 reads TGTGCCACCAGCCGCCGGGGTAGCAATCAGCCCCAGCATTTT. The encoded protein is CATSRRGSNQPQHF.

The J gene is TRBJ2-7, the V gene TRBV5-1; D gene ambiguous. The V and J ends lost 4 bases and 3 bases respectively, with 11 bases between them. The germline CDR1 and CDR2 sequences are SGHRS and YFSETQ. The CDR3 sequence is 13 residues long. CDR3 amino acids: CASSLEPGYEQYF. CDR3 DNA: TGCGCCAGCAGCCTGGAACCAGGCTACGAGCAGTACTTC.

This sequence joins TRBV4-1 and TRBJ2-4; 8 bases match TRBD2. Losses at the gene ends were 0 bases for V and 2 bases for J; bases not matched to a gene: 6. The CDR3 runs 17 residues. Germline V gene data show CDR1 as MGHRA and CDR2 as YSYEKL. The CDR3 region is CASSQDYRGGTKNIQYF. In DNA form, the CDR3 reads TGCGCCAGCAGCCAAGATTACCGGGGGGGAACCAAAAACATTCAGTACTTC.

Only a few counts were recorded for this clone. CDR3 residues: CASRWTGDYPNYGYTF. The DNA of the CDR3 is TGCGCCAGCAGATGGACAGGGGACTATCCTAACTATGGCTACACCTTC. The chain couples TRBV5-1 to TRBJ1-2, with TRBD1 matching over 9 bases. Germline V gene lookup returns CDR1 SGHRS and CDR2 YFSETQ. V shed 5 bases and J 0 bases; nucleotides not matched to a gene: 8. The CDR3 is made up of 16 amino acids.

The V and J genes are TRBV11-3 and TRBJ2-2; D perhaps matches TRBD1 (6 bases). CDR1 is SGHNT and CDR2 is YENEEA in the germline V gene. The CDR3 contains 16 residues. Trimming pared 5 bases from V and 6 bases from J, leaving 19 bases between. CDR3 region: CASSHGGRVGPGELFF. DNA for the CDR3: TGTGCCAGCAGCCATGGGGGCAGGGTGGGCCCCGGGGAGCTGTTTTTT.

The rearrangement joins TRBV6-1 to TRBJ2-7; D may be TRBD1 (6 bases). The germline gives CDR1 MNHNS, CDR2 SASEGT. The V gene lost 2 bases and the J gene lost 3 bases, with 14 bases spanning the gap. The CDR3 is 15 residues long. DNA for the CDR3: TGTGCCAGCAGTGAACGCGACCTAGGGGGCTACGAGCAGTACTTC. This gives the protein CASSERDLGGYEQYF.

J is TRBJ2-5 and V is TRBV9, with 8 bases lining up with TRBD2. With V trimmed by 0 bases and J by 0 bases, 13 bases remained unmatched. The CDR3 loop spans 19 amino acids. The V gene's germline CDR1 is SGDLS and CDR2 YYNGEE. This CDR3 reads CASSVGATGGARYQETQYF. CDR3 bases: TGTGCCAGCAGCGTAGGGGCTACGGGGGGGGCCAGGTACCAAGAGACCCAGTACTTC.

The rearrangement joins TRBV10-2 to TRBJ2-7; maybe TRBD1 (6 bases). The germline V gene has CDR1 WSHSY and CDR2 SAAADI. V was cut by 2 bases and J by 7 bases, with 24 bases left in between. The CDR3 runs to 17 residues. Here the CDR3 DNA reads TGCGCCAGCAGTGAGATCTTCGACTGGGACAAAAGTGAGGAGCAGTACTTC. As protein: CASSEIFDWDKSEEQYF.

Only one count was recorded for this clone. V usage is TRBV9 and J usage is TRBJ2-1, with D possibly matching TRBD1 (5 bases). There are 14 residues in the CDR3. Germline CDR1 and CDR2: SGDLS and YYNGEE. V gave up 1 base and J gave up 9 bases, with 14 bases separating them. The CDR3, as DNA: TGTGCCAGCAGCGTAAGGGGCAGGGAAGGTGAGCAGTTCTTC. Its translation: CASSVRGREGEQFF.

This clone came up a few times. This chain connects TRBV5-4 to TRBJ1-2; 11 bases agree with TRBD1. Trimming at V came to 4 bases and at J to 3 bases, leaving 8 bases not matched to a gene. CDR3 length equals 16 residues. Germline V gene lookup returns CDR1 SGHNT and CDR2 YYREEE (reference sequence). CDR3 in amino acids: CASSTKRGQGDYGYTF. CDR3 DNA: TGTGCCAGCAGCACCAAAAGGGGACAGGGGGACTATGGCTACACCTTC.

The chain links TRBV11-2 to TRBJ1-3; D may be TRBD1 (6 bases). The germline CDR1 and CDR2 sequences are SGHAT and FQNNGV. Between the trimmed V and J ends, which lost 5 bases and 3 bases, there was a span of 11 bases. The CDR3 is 14 residues long. The DNA for the CDR3 is TGTGCCAGCAGCATAGGGGGGATTGGAAACACCATATATTTT. Translation: CASSIGGIGNTIYF.

This chain uses TRBV7-9 with TRBJ2-5; D gene ambiguous. CDR1 is SEHNR and CDR2 is FQNEAQ in the germline V gene (reference sequence). V lost 5 bases and J lost 4, with 5 bases in between. This CDR3 spans 11 amino acids. The CDR3 DNA reads TGTGCCAGCAGCACTTTAGAGACCCAGTACTTC. As protein: CASSTLETQYF.

The V and J genes are TRBV4-1 and TRBJ2-1, with unresolved D. The CDR3 runs 15 residues. Germline CDR1 MGHRA, CDR2 YSYEKL. The V gene lost 9 bases and the J gene lost 0 bases, with 15 bases spanning the gap. CDR3 nucleotides: TGCGCCAGTGAACGGACGAGGAGCTCCTACAATGAGCAGTTCTTC. Protein sequence: CASERTRSSYNEQFF.

This clone was counted once. The V and J genes are TRBV5-4 and TRBJ1-6; 7 bases line up with TRBD1. Losses at the gene ends were 5 bases for V and 8 bases for J; bases not matched to a gene: 4. From germline, CDR1 is SGHNT and CDR2 YYREEE (reference sequence). The CDR3 is 13 amino acids. CDR3 nucleotides: TGTGCCAGCAGTACAGGGGCAGATTCACCCCTCCACTTT. This codes for CASSTGADSPLHF. The full variable domain, rest sourced from reference TRBV5-4 and TRBJ1-6, is ETGVTQSPTHLIKTRGQQVTLRCSSQSGHNTVSWYQQALGQGPQFIFQYYREEENGRGNFPPRFSGLQFPNYSSELNVNALELDDSALYLCASSTGADSPLHFGNGTRLTVT.

The genes are TRBV19 and TRBJ2-5; possible D gene TRBD1, 6 bases. The V gene's germline CDR1 is LNHDA and CDR2 SQIVND (reference sequence). V shed 1 base and J shed 5 bases, with 8 bases lying between them. There are 13 residues in the CDR3. The CDR3 loop is CASSIVGQETQYF. The DNA for the CDR3 is TGTGCCAGTAGTATAGTCGGACAGGAGACCCAGTACTTC.